The rows below give T cell receptor beta chains drawn from one sample of a study of T cell responses to AZD1222 COVID-19 vaccine. Data came from immunoSEQ multiplex PCR; TCRdb stores just in-frame clones and leaves some out. The table records 150,000 to 200,000 clones, about 91% of them present only once. The specimen comprised peripheral blood, sampled 28 days after the second AZD1222 dose. All receptors derive from an adult who received the AZD1222 COVID-19 vaccine. Each CDR3 is given with its conserved first and last residue. The D gene is left open where the match is weak. Expanded clones get a size class; other rows say once, few or many, or leave the size out.

>TRBV10-3|NA|NA|TRBJ1-4
TGTGCCATCAGTGAGTCGACCAGGGGCGGAGGAAAACTGTTTTTT
CAISESTRGGGKLFF
>TRBV4-1|NA|NA|TRBJ1-1
TGCGCCAGCAGCCGAGCAGGGACCTTAAACACTGAAGCTTTCTTT
CASSRAGTLNTEAFF
>TRBV10-1|NA|TRBD1|TRBJ2-7
TGCGCCAGCAGTGAGTCTCATGGGACAGGGGGCCGGGGCGAGCAGTACTTC
CASSESHGTGGRGEQYF
>TRBV7-9|NA|NA|TRBJ2-2
TGTGCCAGCAGCTTAGTGCGGGGTTTGGACACCGGGGAGCTGTTTTTT
CASSLVRGLDTGELFF
>TRBV5-1|NA|NA|TRBJ1-6
TGCGCCAGCAGCCCCGCGGGCAGCCTGATTAATTCACCCCTCCACTTT
CASSPAGSLINSPLHF
>TRBV11-2|NA|NA|TRBJ1-1
TGTGCCAGCAGCATGGGACCGAACACTGAAGCTTTCTTT
CASSMGPNTEAFF
>TRBV2|NA|NA|TRBJ2-3
TGTGCCATAGGCTGGGCTAGCGATACAGATACGCAGTATTTT
CAIGWASDTDTQYF
>TRBV19|NA|NA|TRBJ1-2
TGTGCCAGTAGTTCGGACGGATCCTATGGCTACACCTTC
CASSSDGSYGYTF
>TRBV6-5|NA|NA|TRBJ1-1
TGTGCCAGCAGTCCAACCTACAGGGCCTACACTGAAGCTTTCTTT
CASSPTYRAYTEAFF
>TRBV7-8|NA|TRBD1|TRBJ1-4
TGTGCCAGCAGCTTAGATTCGGTGGGACAGGAAAAACTGTTTTTT
CASSLDSVGQEKLFF
>TRBV21-1|NA|NA|TRBJ2-2
TGTGCCAGCAGCCCCCGTGGAGACAGGAACACCGGGGAGCTGTTTTTT
CASSPRGDRNTGELFF
>TRBV28|once|NA|TRBJ1-5
TGTGCCAGCAGGAGGACAGCCGAAATCTATAGCAATCAGCCCCAGCATTTT
CASRRTAEIYSNQPQHF
>TRBV5-1|NA|NA|TRBJ2-5
TGCGCCAGCAGCCCGGGGACCCTACAAGAGACCCAGTACTTC
CASSPGTLQETQYF
>TRBV18|once|NA|TRBJ1-6
TGTGCCAGCTCACCTAGGGAGGGCGAACCCCTCCACTTT
CASSPREGEPLHF
>TRBV6-5|NA|NA|TRBJ1-1
TGTGCCAGTACCGACAGTTACTTCATGAGCACTGAAGCTTTCTTT
CASTDSYFMSTEAFF
>TRBV7-6|once|TRBD1|TRBJ2-2
TGTGCCAGCAGCTTAGCGCAACAGACAGGGTCAGTCTCTCGGGAGCTGTTTTTT
CASSLAQQTGSVSRELFF
>TRBV11-1|NA|NA|TRBJ2-2
TGTGCCAGCAGCTTAGCGTGGAGCACCGGGGAGCTGTTTTTT
CASSLAWSTGELFF
>TRBV10-3|NA|TRBD1|TRBJ1-2
TGTGCCATCAGCGCCTCCGGGACAGGGGGACTCTATGGCTACACCTTC
CAISASGTGGLYGYTF
>TRBV5-4|NA|NA|TRBJ1-1
TGTGCCAGCAGCTTTGACGGCGCTACACTTGAAGCTTTCTTT
CASSFDGATLEAFF
>TRBV24-1|NA|NA|TRBJ2-1
TGTGCCACCAGTGATCCCCAGGGGCGGGTCAATGAGCAGTTCTTC
CATSDPQGRVNEQFF
>TRBV10-3|NA|TRBD1|TRBJ1-5
TGTGCCATCAGTGTGGCAGGGGGTTTCAATCAGCCCCAGCATTTT
CAISVAGGFNQPQHF
>TRBV27|NA|NA|TRBJ2-7
TGTGCCAGCAGTTTGTCAACAACCTACGAGCAGTACTTC
CASSLSTTYEQYF
>TRBV2|NA|NA|TRBJ1-6
TGTGCCATCAGAACCGGGGTCGGCTCCTATAATTCACCCCTCCACTTT
CAIRTGVGSYNSPLHF
>TRBV3-1/TRBV3-2|once|TRBD2|TRBJ2-5
TGTGCCAGCAGCTCGGGACTAGCGGGGGGTCCTCAAGAGACCCAGTACTTC
CASSSGLAGGPQETQYF
>TRBV5-4|NA|NA|TRBJ1-1
TGTGCCAGCAGCCGGCAGGGGAACACTGAAGCTTTCTTT
CASSRQGNTEAFF
>TRBV4-1|NA|NA|TRBJ1-5
TGCGCCAGCAGCCAAGATCGACGCGTAGATAGCAATCAGCCCCAGCATTTT
CASSQDRRVDSNQPQHF
>TRBV12-5|NA|TRBD1|TRBJ1-1
TGTGCTAGTGGTGGGACAGGGAGGAACACTGAAGCTTTCTTT
CASGGTGRNTEAFF
>TRBV19|once|NA|TRBJ2-7
TGTGCCAGTAGTATTCCAGGTTACGAGCAGTACTTC
CASSIPGYEQYF
>TRBV28|NA|NA|TRBJ1-2
TGTGCCAGCAGTCTCCGCGGAGCTTATGGCTACACCTTC
CASSLRGAYGYTF
>TRBV6-5|NA|NA|TRBJ2-7
TGTGCCAGCGGAGACCGGGACACTTCCTACGAGCAGTACTTC
CASGDRDTSYEQYF
>TRBV15|NA|NA|TRBJ2-4
TGTGCCACCAGCCCGGATCCGTGGGACATTCAGTACTTC
CATSPDPWDIQYF
>TRBV6-5|NA|NA|TRBJ2-5
TGTGCCAGCAGCCACAGGGACCAAGAGACCCAGTACTTC
CASSHRDQETQYF
>TRBV10-3|NA|TRBD1|TRBJ1-2
TGTGCCATCAGTGAGTCGGGACAGGGTGCTCGTGGCTACACCTTC
CAISESGQGARGYTF
>TRBV28|NA|TRBD1|TRBJ1-1
TGTGCCAGCAGTTCGACCGGGACAGCCATAGAAGCTTTCTTT
CASSSTGTAIEAFF
>TRBV7-5|NA|NA|TRBJ2-7
TGTGCCAGAAGCTTAGGCCCCCACCCGGGACAGGAGGGCTCCTACGAGCAGTACTTC
CARSLGPHPGQEGSYEQYF
>TRBV3-1/TRBV3-2|many|TRBD1|TRBJ1-2
TGTGCCAGCAGCCCCGGGCCGGGACAGGGGACGGATGGCTACACCTTC
CASSPGPGQGTDGYTF
>TRBV18|NA|TRBD2|TRBJ2-1
TGTGCCAGCCTACGGGAGGGGAGCTCCTACAATGAGCAGTTCTTC
CASLREGSSYNEQFF
>TRBV29-1|NA|TRBD1|TRBJ2-6
TGCAGCGTTGTCGACACAGGGGCTGGGGCCAACGTCCTGACTTTC
CSVVDTGAGANVLTF
>TRBV30|NA|NA|TRBJ2-3
TGTGCCTGGAGGGCAGTAAGCACAGATACGCAGTATTTT
CAWRAVSTDTQYF
>TRBV19|NA|NA|TRBJ1-2
TGTGCCAGTAGTATAGATACGGGCTATGGCTACACCTTC
CASSIDTGYGYTF
>TRBV27|NA|NA|TRBJ1-5
TGTGCCAGCAGTTTCGGGGGACCCATTAGCAATCAGCCCCAGCATTTT
CASSFGGPISNQPQHF
>TRBV18|NA|NA|TRBJ2-7
TGTGCCAGCTCACCACCGGCAGGGGTCTACGAGCAGTACTTC
CASSPPAGVYEQYF
>TRBV18|NA|NA|TRBJ1-1
TGTGCCAGCTCCACCTCTGGGGGGATCGACACTGAAGCTTTCTTT
CASSTSGGIDTEAFF